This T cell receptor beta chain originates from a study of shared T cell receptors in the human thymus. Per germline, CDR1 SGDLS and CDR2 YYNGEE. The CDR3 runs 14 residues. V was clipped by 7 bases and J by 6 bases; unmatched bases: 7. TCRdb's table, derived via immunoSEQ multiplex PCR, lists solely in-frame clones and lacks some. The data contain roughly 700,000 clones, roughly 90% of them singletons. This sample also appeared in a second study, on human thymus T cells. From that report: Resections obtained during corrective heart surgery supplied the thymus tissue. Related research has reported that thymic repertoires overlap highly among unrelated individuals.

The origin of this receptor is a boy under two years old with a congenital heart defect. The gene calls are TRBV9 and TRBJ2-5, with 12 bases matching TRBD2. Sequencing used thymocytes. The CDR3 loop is CASELAGGPKTQYF. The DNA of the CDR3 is TGTGCCAGCGAGCTAGCGGGAGGGCCGAAGACCCAGTACTTC.